The 6 T cell receptor beta chains presented below share a single source sample, sequenced in a study of T cell responses to AZD1222 COVID-19 vaccine. Data came from immunoSEQ multiplex PCR; TCRdb stores just in-frame clones and leaves some out. The table includes about 150,000 clones, about 90% detected once. Sample: peripheral blood, taken on day 0 of MenACWY control vaccination. Every receptor here comes from an adult in good health.

The chain carries TRBV28 and TRBJ2-1; 15 positions match TRBD2. This CDR3 has 17 amino acids. Germline assignment: CDR1 MDHEN and CDR2 SYDVKM. Losses at the gene ends were 5 bases for V and 6 bases for J; bases not matched to a gene: 8. CDR3 nucleotides: TGTGCCAGCAGTCCCTTAGGGGGACTAGCGGGAGGCAATGAGCAGTTCTTC. Encoded protein: CASSPLGGLAGGNEQFF.

The V call is TRBV7-6, the J call TRBJ2-7; D might be TRBD1 (6 bases). Trimming removed 1 base at V and 5 bases at J, with 12 bases between. CDR1 SGHVS and CDR2 FNYEAQ come from the germline V gene. There are 14 residues in the CDR3. The CDR3, as DNA: TGTGCCAGCAGCTTAGGTAACAGGGACAACGAGCAGTACTTC. Its translation is CASSLGNRDNEQYF.

The chain has TRBV4-2 and TRBJ2-1, with D possibly being TRBD2 (6 bases). Per germline, CDR1 LGHNA and CDR2 YNFKEQ. The V gene lost 1 base and the J gene lost 4 bases, with 14 bases spanning the gap. This CDR3 comprises 16 residues. For the CDR3, the DNA is TGTGCCAGCAGCCAAGTAGGATCGGGAGTGTACAATGAGCAGTTCTTC. This gives the protein CASSQVGSGVYNEQFF.

This clone was detected only once. V usage is TRBV6-2 or TRBV6-3 and J usage is TRBJ2-1; 8 bases map to TRBD2. Looked up from germline, CDR1 is MNHEY and CDR2 is SVGEGT. J gave up 2 bases and V 2 bases, and 5 bases lay outside the gene matches. The CDR3 is 16 residues long. In DNA, the CDR3 is TGTGCCAGCAGTTACGGTGGCGGGAGGACCTACAATGAGCAGTTCTTC. This encodes CASSYGGGRTYNEQFF.

This clone turned up a few times. The V gene is TRBV6-1, the J gene TRBJ1-4, with D unclear. This CDR3 is 14 amino acids long. Germline values: CDR1 MNHNS, CDR2 SASEGT. V lost 1 base and J 7 bases, leaving 10 bases between the germline ends. This CDR3 reads CASSEGPGSEKLFF. As DNA, the CDR3 is TGTGCCAGCAGTGAAGGGCCAGGCAGTGAAAAACTGTTTTTT.

The chain links TRBV24-1 to TRBJ1-2; D remains unclear. The germline V and J ends were trimmed by 2 bases and 8 bases, with 14 bases remaining between them. Germline lookup yields CDR1 KGHDR and CDR2 SFDVKD. The CDR3 consists of 14 residues. The CDR3 sequence: CATSDSQSSRGYTF. The CDR3 DNA sequence: TGTGCCACCAGTGATTCCCAGAGTTCCAGGGGCTACACCTTC.